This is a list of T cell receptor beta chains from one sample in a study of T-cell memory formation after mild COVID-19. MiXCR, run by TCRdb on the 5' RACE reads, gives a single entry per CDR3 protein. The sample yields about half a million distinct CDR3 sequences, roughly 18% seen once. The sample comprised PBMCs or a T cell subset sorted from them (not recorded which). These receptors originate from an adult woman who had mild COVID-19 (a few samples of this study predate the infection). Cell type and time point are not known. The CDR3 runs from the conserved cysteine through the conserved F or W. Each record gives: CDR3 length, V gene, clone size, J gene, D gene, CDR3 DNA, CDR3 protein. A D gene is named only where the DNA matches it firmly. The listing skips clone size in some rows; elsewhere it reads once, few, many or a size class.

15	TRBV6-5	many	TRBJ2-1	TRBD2	TGTGCCAGCAGCCCAGGACTAGCGGCGAGAAATGAGCAGTTCTTC	CASSPGLAARNEQFF
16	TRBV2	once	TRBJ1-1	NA	TGTGCCAGCAGTGCGGGGGGAAGGGTTGAGAACACTGAAGCTTTCTTT	CASSAGGRVENTEAFF
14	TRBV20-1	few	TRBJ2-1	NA	TGCAGTGCTCCAGCCGGAGGGCCATCGGATGAGCAGTTCTTC	CSAPAGGPSDEQFF
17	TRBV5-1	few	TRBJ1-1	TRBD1	TGCGCCAGCAGTTACCCGGGACAGAACCCTTTTAGCACTGAAGCTTTCTTT	CASSYPGQNPFSTEAFF
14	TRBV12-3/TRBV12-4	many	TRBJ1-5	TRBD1	TGTGCCAGCAGTCTCGGGACAGGGGGCCAGCCCCAGCATTTT	CASSLGTGGQPQHF
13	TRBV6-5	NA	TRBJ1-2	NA	TGTGCCAGCAGAAAGGACGGAAGCTATGGCTACACCTTC	CASRKDGSYGYTF
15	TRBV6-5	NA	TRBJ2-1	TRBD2	TGTGCCAGCAGCTCCTCTAGCGGGGGGGCATCCGAGCAGTTCTTC	CASSSSSGGASEQFF
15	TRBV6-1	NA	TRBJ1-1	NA	TGTGCCAGCAGTGATTTGGCCCTCCCGGTCGCTGAAGCTTTCTTT	CASSDLALPVAEAFF
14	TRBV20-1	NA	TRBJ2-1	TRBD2	TGCAGTGCAGAGAGCGGGAGGGCCTGGAATGAGCAGTTCTTC	CSAESGRAWNEQFF
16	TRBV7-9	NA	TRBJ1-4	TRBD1	TGTGCCAGCAGCTCCCCGGACAGGGGGCTCGATGAAAAACTGTTTTTT	CASSSPDRGLDEKLFF
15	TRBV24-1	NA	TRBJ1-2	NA	TGTGCCACCAGTGGGGCGGCGGGAGCTAACTATGGCTACACCTTC	CATSGAAGANYGYTF
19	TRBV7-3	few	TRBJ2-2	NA	TGTGCCAGCAGCGCCGACAGTTTTTTAACGCAATCCCGGGACGGGGAGCTGTTTTTT	CASSADSFLTQSRDGELFF
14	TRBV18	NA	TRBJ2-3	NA	TGTGCCAGCTCAACCGGGACCTACACAGATACGCAGTATTTT	CASSTGTYTDTQYF
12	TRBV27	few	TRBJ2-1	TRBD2	TGTGCCAGCAGCCGCGGGGGGGATGAGCAGTTCTTC	CASSRGGDEQFF